This entry lists 15 T cell receptor beta chains sequenced from one sample in a study of T cells after yellow fever vaccination. MiXCR, run by TCRdb on the 5' RACE reads, gives a single entry per CDR3 protein. The sample has about 360,000 distinct CDR3 sequences, 6% to 8% seen once. The sequences come from PBMCs, collected 5 days after the yellow fever booster vaccination. These receptors came from a man aged 30 to 45 who received the YFV17D yellow fever vaccine.

The sample holds many counts of this clonotype. The chain is built from TRBV7-2 and TRBJ2-5, with 7 bases lining up with TRBD2. Trimming at V came to 1 base and at J to 2 bases, leaving 4 bases not matched to a gene. This CDR3 contains 15 residues. Germline V CDR1 and CDR2: SGHTA, FQGNSA. CDR3 bases: TGTGCCAGCAGCTTAGTAGTCGGGAGGCAAGAGACCCAGTACTTC. Protein sequence: CASSLVVGRQETQYF.

The J gene is TRBJ1-1, the V gene TRBV6-2 or TRBV6-3; D remains ambiguous. CDR1 MNHEY and CDR2 SVGEGT come from the germline V gene. V was clipped by 6 bases and J by 3 bases, with 14 bases between them. The CDR3 loop spans 14 amino acids. The CDR3 here is CASSPASPYTEAFF. The CDR3 coding sequence is TGTGCCAGCAGCCCGGCTTCACCCTACACTGAAGCTTTCTTT.

The sample holds many counts of this clonotype. The V and J genes are TRBV12-3 or TRBV12-4 and TRBJ2-2; no definite D call. This CDR3 spans 10 amino acids. Trimming stripped 3 bases from V and 12 bases from J, with 5 bases between. In nucleotides, the CDR3 is TGTGCCAGCAGTTTTGGTCAGCTGTTTTTT. This gives the protein CASSFGQLFF.

This clonotype was observed a handful of times. The V gene is TRBV10-3, the J gene TRBJ2-1, with TRBD1 identical over 8 bases. The length of the CDR3 is 15 residues. Germline loops: CDR1 ENHRY, CDR2 SYGVKD. V lost 7 bases, J lost 2 bases, and 7 bases stayed unmatched. The CDR3 spells CAITGEQGAYNEQFF. The DNA for the CDR3 is TGTGCCATCACCGGGGAACAGGGGGCCTACAATGAGCAGTTCTTC.

V gene TRBV5-1 combines with J gene TRBJ2-7, with D uncertain. CDR3 length: 15 amino acids. CDR1 SGHRS and CDR2 YFSETQ come from the germline V gene. Trimming shortened V by 0 bases and J by 2 bases, and 12 bases separated the two germline ends. The CDR3 region is CASSLAGSPTYEQYF. In DNA, the CDR3 is TGCGCCAGCAGCTTGGCCGGCAGTCCGACCTACGAGCAGTACTTC.

This clonotype has at least ten counts. The chain has TRBV7-2 and TRBJ2-3; no reliable D call. Germline V gene sequence: CDR1 SGHTA, CDR2 FQGNSA. The germline V and J ends were trimmed by 1 base and 6 bases, with 11 bases remaining between them. CDR3 length: 14 residues. The CDR3 nucleotides are TGTGCCAGCAGCTTAGTGCCCCAGGCGGATACGCAGTATTTT. It yields the protein CASSLVPQADTQYF.

This clonotype was recorded many times. The genes are TRBV5-1 and TRBJ1-5, with 8 nucleotides matching TRBD1. CDR3 size: 13 residues. V shed 4 bases, J shed 4 bases, and the junction held 1 base outside the gene matches. The germline V gene has CDR1 SGHRS and CDR2 YFSETQ. The CDR3 bases are TGCGCCAGCAGCAGGACAGGGAATCAGCCCCAGCATTTT. Translated: CASSRTGNQPQHF.

This clonotype was counted only a few times. This sequence joins TRBV7-2 and TRBJ2-3; no clear D. CDR1 is SGHTA and CDR2 is FQGNSA in the germline V gene. The CDR3 consists of 12 residues. V dropped 7 bases and J dropped 8 bases, with 13 bases sitting between them. CDR3 DNA sequence: TGTGCCAGCAATGAGGTTCCAACTACGCAGTATTTT. It encodes CASNEVPTTQYF.

The chain joins TRBV19 to TRBJ2-7; TRBD1 aligns across 10 bases. This CDR3 contains 18 residues. V lost 4 bases to trimming and J lost 3 bases; unmatched junction nucleotides: 15. The germline gives CDR1 LNHDA, CDR2 SQIVND (reference sequence). CDR3 loop: CASSSLPPGQGTYYEQYF. The CDR3 region has the DNA TGTGCCAGTAGTAGTCTTCCTCCGGGACAGGGGACCTACTACGAGCAGTACTTC.

This clonotype showed up many times. V gene TRBV19 combines with J gene TRBJ1-1; no reliable D call. The CDR3 is 13 residues long. Per the germline V gene, CDR1 is LNHDA and CDR2 is SQIVND (reference sequence). The V end was cut by 5 bases, the J end by 0 bases, with 7 bases between. The CDR3 loop is CASSYGVNTEAFF. DNA for the CDR3: TGTGCCAGTAGTTACGGGGTGAACACTGAAGCTTTCTTT.

This clonotype was observed a handful of times. CDR3 in amino acids: CAINPGLAEGIRYNEQFF. The CDR3 DNA reads TGTGCCATCAACCCGGGACTAGCGGAGGGGATTCGGTACAATGAGCAGTTCTTC. The genes are TRBV10-3 and TRBJ2-1; 11 nucleotides agree with TRBD2. CDR3 length: 18 amino acids. Unmatched junction bases numbered 15, after V lost 7 bases and J lost 4 bases. CDR1 and CDR2 from the germline V gene are ENHRY and SYGVKD.

The V call is TRBV18, the J call TRBJ2-1, with D possibly being TRBD2 (5 bases). The germline CDR1 and CDR2 sequences are KGHSH and LQKENI. This CDR3 has 15 amino acids. Trimming left V 3 bases short and J 0 bases short, with 9 bases between. This chain's CDR3 is CASSPSESSYNEQFF. In DNA form, the CDR3 reads TGTGCCAGCTCACCTAGCGAAAGCTCCTACAATGAGCAGTTCTTC.

The chain links TRBV25-1 to TRBJ2-5; D gene unclear. V lost 4 bases and J 5 bases, leaving 14 bases between the germline ends. CDR1 MGHDK and CDR2 SYGVNS come from the germline V gene. CDR3 length: 14 residues. This chain's CDR3 is CASSVWAAPETQYF. CDR3 DNA: TGTGCCAGCAGTGTTTGGGCGGCCCCGGAGACCCAGTACTTC.

This clonotype was seen at least ten times. The chain couples TRBV9 to TRBJ2-7; 10 bases line up with TRBD1. Losses at the gene ends were 4 bases for V and 9 bases for J; bases not matched to a gene: 4. The germline V gene encodes CDR1 SGDLS and CDR2 YYNGEE. This CDR3 region has 12 residues. The CDR3 DNA follows: TGTGCCAGCAGCCCACGACAGGGGGCGCAGTACTTC. Its protein product is CASSPRQGAQYF. The complete variable domain, with remaining parts taken from reference TRBV9 and TRBJ2-7, reads DSGVTQTPKHLITATGQRVTLRCSPRSGDLSVYWYQQSLDQGLQFLIQYYNGEERAKGNILERFSAQQFPDLHSELNLSSLELGDSALYFCASSPRQGAQYFGPGTRLTVT.

This clonotype was recorded a few times. This chain uses TRBV19 with TRBJ2-2; 12 positions match TRBD2. V dropped 6 bases and J dropped 7; count of bases not matched to a gene: 6. Germline CDR1 LNHDA, CDR2 SQIVND (reference sequence). The CDR3 consists of 15 residues. CDR3 sequence reads: CASRTSGSVGGELFF. DNA of the CDR3: TGTGCCAGTAGGACTAGCGGGAGCGTTGGCGGGGAGCTGTTTTTT.